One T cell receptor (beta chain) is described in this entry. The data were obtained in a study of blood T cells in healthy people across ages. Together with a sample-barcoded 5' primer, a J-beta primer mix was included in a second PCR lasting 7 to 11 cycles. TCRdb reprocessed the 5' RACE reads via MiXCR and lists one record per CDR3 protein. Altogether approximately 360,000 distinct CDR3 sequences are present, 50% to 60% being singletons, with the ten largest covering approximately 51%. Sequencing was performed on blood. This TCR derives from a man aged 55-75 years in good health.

The CDR3 nucleotides are TGTGCCAGCAGTGAAAATTACGAGCAGTACTTC. It specifies CASSENYEQYF. This chain links TRBV25-1 with TRBJ2-7; D gene unclear. Trimming shortened V by 2 bases and J by 4 bases, and 3 bases separated the two germline ends. The CDR3 has 11 residues. CDR1 and CDR2 from the germline V gene are MGHDK and SYGVNS.